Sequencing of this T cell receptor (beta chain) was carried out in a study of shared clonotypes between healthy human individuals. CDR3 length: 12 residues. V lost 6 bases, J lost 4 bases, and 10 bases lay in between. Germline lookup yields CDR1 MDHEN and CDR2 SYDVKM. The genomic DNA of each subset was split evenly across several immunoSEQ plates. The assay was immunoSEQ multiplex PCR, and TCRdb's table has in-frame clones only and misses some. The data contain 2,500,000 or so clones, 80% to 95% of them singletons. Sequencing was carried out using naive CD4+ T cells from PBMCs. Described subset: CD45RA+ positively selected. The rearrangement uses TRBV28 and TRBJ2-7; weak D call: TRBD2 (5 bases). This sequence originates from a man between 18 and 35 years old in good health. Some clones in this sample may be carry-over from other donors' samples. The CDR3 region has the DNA TGTGCCAGCAGGACTAATAAGTACGAGCAGTACTTC. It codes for CASRTNKYEQYF.